Below, one T cell receptor (beta chain) is given with its context. This sample was included in a study of cytomegalovirus exposure and HLA in healthy donors. V dropped 3 bases and J dropped 0 bases, with 14 bases sitting between them. Germline CDR1 and CDR2: GTSNPN and SVGIG (reference sequence). The CDR3 extends over 16 amino acids. Assay used: immunoSEQ multiplex PCR; TCRdb lists only in-frame clones, some missing. The sample shows tens of thousands of clones, over 85% of them seen only once. Specimen: PBMCs. The gene calls are TRBV30 and TRBJ2-2; TRBD2 is a possible D gene (6 bases). The TCR originated in a man between 18 and 35 years old in good health and CMV-seropositive. Here the CDR3 DNA reads TGTGCCTGGAGGGGAGGCAGGGCTACGAACACCGGGGAGCTGTTTTTT. As protein: CAWRGGRATNTGELFF.